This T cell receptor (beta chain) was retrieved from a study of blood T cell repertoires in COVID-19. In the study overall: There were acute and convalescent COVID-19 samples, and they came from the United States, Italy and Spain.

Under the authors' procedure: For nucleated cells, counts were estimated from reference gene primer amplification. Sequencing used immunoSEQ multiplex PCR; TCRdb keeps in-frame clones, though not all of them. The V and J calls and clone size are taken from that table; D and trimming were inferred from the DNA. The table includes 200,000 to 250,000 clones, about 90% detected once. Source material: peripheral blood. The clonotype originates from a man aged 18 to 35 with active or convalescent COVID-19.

The CDR3 nucleotides are TGTGCCAGTAGTAACAGGGGGCCAGGACAGCCCCAGCATTTT. Its protein product is CASSNRGPGQPQHF. V usage is TRBV19 and J usage is TRBJ1-5; 9 bases map to TRBD1. With V trimmed by 4 bases and J by 7 bases, 5 bases remained unmatched. Germline V gene data show CDR1 as LNHDA and CDR2 as SQIVND (reference sequence). The CDR3 spans 14 residues.